This T cell receptor beta chain emerged from a study of T-cell memory formation after mild COVID-19. The germline V gene encodes CDR1 DFQATT and CDR2 SNEGSKA (reference sequence). V was cut by 6 bases and J by 2 bases, with 12 bases left in between. CDR3 size: 13 residues. This clonotype has ten or more counts. Its antigen is unknown. From the 5' RACE reads, TCRdb called clonotypes with MiXCR, one entry per CDR3 protein. The data contain 470,000 or so distinct CDR3 sequences, more than 15% of them singletons. Overall study findings and caveats: Mostly located in CM and EM were contracting CD4+ clones, with contracting CD8+ clones located in EMRA.

The J gene is TRBJ2-3, the V gene TRBV20-1; D is unresolved. The receptor was derived from a man younger than 35 who had mild COVID-19 (a few samples of this study predate the infection). Cell type and time point are not known. Specimen: PBMCs or a T cell subset sorted from them (not recorded which). This CDR3 reads CSAVPGITDTQYF. In nucleotides, the CDR3 is TGCAGTGCGGTGCCCGGTATCACAGATACGCAGTATTTT.